This T cell receptor (beta chain) was captured by sequencing in a study of blood T cell repertoires in COVID-19. At the level of the study: Samples of COVID-19 (acute and convalescent) were obtained from the United States, Italy and Spain. From T cells, B-cell-depleted T cells, or PBMCs came the material, which was cDNA or gDNA.

The CDR3 consists of 15 residues. Germline V gene data show CDR1 as LGHNA and CDR2 as YSLEER. Trimming shortened V by 0 bases and J by 0 bases, and 8 bases separated the two germline ends. Authors' data handling: Amplification of reference gene primers was used by the study to estimate nucleated cell counts. Some clones are missing from TCRdb's copy, which holds only in-frame ones; the method was immunoSEQ multiplex PCR. Clone size and V and J calls were adopted from that table, with D and trimming inferred from the DNA. Seen here are some 210,000 clones, over 70% observed once, and the top ten hold 2.5% to 3%.

The sequencing sample was made of peripheral blood. The clonotype was recovered from a man aged 50-60 years with active or convalescent COVID-19. The V call is TRBV4-3, the J call TRBJ1-1; no clear D gene. CDR3 residues: CASSQEPELNTEAFF. As DNA, the CDR3 is TGCGCCAGCAGCCAAGAACCAGAACTGAACACTGAAGCTTTCTTT.